This T cell receptor beta chain comes out of a study of blood T cell repertoires in COVID-19. Study at large: T cells, B-cell-depleted T cells, or PBMCs supplied cDNA or gDNA.

Original data processing: Scientists estimated how many nucleated cells there were by amplifying reference gene primers. Data came from immunoSEQ multiplex PCR; TCRdb stores just in-frame clones and leaves some out. V, J and clone size were drawn from that table, and D and trimming were deduced from the DNA. Here the sample spans some 400,000 clones, roughly 86% being singletons. The source is a human donor in a cohort sampled during active COVID-19. Sequenced input: peripheral blood.

The CDR3 loop is CASSEGQGSDEQFF. Here the CDR3 DNA reads TGTGCCAGCAGTGAGGGACAGGGTAGCGATGAGCAGTTCTTC. The rearrangement uses TRBV6-4 and TRBJ2-1; TRBD1 agrees at 9 bases. The CDR3 runs to 14 residues. Per the germline V gene, CDR1 is MRHNA and CDR2 is SNTAGT. V gave up 3 bases and J gave up 8 bases; unmatched junction bases: 5.